This passage covers 5 T cell receptor beta chains from one sample sequenced in a study of CD8 T cells in ankylosing spondylitis. General study results and limits: One TCR beta motif, made up of 7 or 8 highly homologous variants, appeared characteristic of ankylosing spondylitis blood.

TCRdb re-called the 5' RACE reads with MiXCR, one entry per CDR3 protein. Of about 540,000 distinct CDR3 sequences in the sample, approximately 12% were seen once. Which antigens these TCRs recognize remains unknown. Sequencing input: blood, either unsorted or a sorted T cell fraction (not recorded which). Receptor source: a male donor with ankylosing spondylitis.

This chain joins TRBV24-1 and TRBJ1-5, with 7 bases fitting TRBD1. V gave up 4 bases and J gave up 5 bases; unmatched junction bases: 4. Per germline, CDR1 KGHDR and CDR2 SFDVKD. The CDR3 sequence is 14 residues long. CDR3 region: CATSEGGAHQPQHF. CDR3 in DNA: TGTGCCACCAGTGAAGGGGGCGCCCATCAGCCCCAGCATTTT.

This sequence joins TRBV20-1 and TRBJ1-1; D perhaps matches TRBD1 (5 bases). V lost 6 bases and J lost 4, with 15 bases in between. Looked up from germline, CDR1 is DFQATT and CDR2 is SNEGSKA (reference sequence). CDR3 length: 13 residues. Written as DNA, the CDR3 is TGCAGTGCCCGACGGCCAGGGCCCACTGAAGCTTTCTTT. It encodes CSARRPGPTEAFF.

The chain links TRBV18 to TRBJ2-5, with 8 positions matching TRBD1. The J segment lost 7 bases and the V segment lost 0 bases, leaving 10 bases of the junction unmatched. Germline CDR1 reads KGHSH; CDR2 reads LQKENI. The CDR3 is 16 residues long. The CDR3 loop reads CASSPPRTGPPATQYF. DNA of the CDR3: TGTGCCAGCTCACCACCTCGGACAGGGCCACCGGCGACCCAGTACTTC.

The V gene is TRBV7-8, the J gene TRBJ2-1; the D is unclear. Per the germline V gene, CDR1 is SGHVS and CDR2 is FQNEAQ. Trimming left V 2 bases short and J 8 bases short, with 7 bases between. The length of the CDR3 is 12 residues. For the CDR3, the DNA is TGTGCCAGCAGCTTAAACAGATATGAGCAGTTCTTC. It codes for CASSLNRYEQFF.

The table lists this clonotype with a few counts. This chain connects TRBV5-1 to TRBJ2-3; D not resolved. V was clipped by 0 bases and J by 6 bases, with 11 bases between them. The CDR3 is 14 amino acids. Germline CDR1 is SGHRS and CDR2 is YFSETQ. CDR3 DNA sequence: TGCGCCAGCAGCTTGGCGTCCCAGCCGGATACGCAGTATTTT. Translation gives CASSLASQPDTQYF.